This passage covers 18 T cell receptor beta chains from one sample sequenced in a study of T cells in Graves' hyperthyroidism and ophthalmopathy. The investigators amplified TCR beta CDR3 regions from RNA transcripts. When the TCR CDR3 underwent first-round RT-PCR, the HTBI primer set was used. MiXCR, applied by TCRdb to the multiplex PCR reads, yields one record per CDR3 protein. The sample lists under 600,000 distinct CDR3 sequences; around 15% were seen once. Input material: blood. Receptors originate from a woman between 35 and 50 years old with Graves' ophthalmopathy.

This clonotype was observed many times. The CDR3 DNA reads as TGTGCCAGCAGTGGGCCCCAGCCCCAGCATTTT. Translating it yields CASSGPQPQHF. This chain joins TRBV6-1 and TRBJ1-5; D is uncertain. V was pared by 4 bases and J by 7 bases, with 5 bases between. This CDR3 is 11 amino acids long. Germline V gene lookup returns CDR1 MNHNS and CDR2 SASEGT.

The CDR3 here is CATTPGTSSYNEQFF. The CDR3 DNA sequence: TGTGCCACCACCCCGGGCACGAGCTCCTACAATGAGCAGTTCTTC. The chain combines TRBV27 with TRBJ2-1; D not certain. CDR3 length equals 15 residues. Trimming shortened V by 10 bases and J by 0 bases, and 16 bases separated the two germline ends. Germline V lookup: CDR1 MNHEY, CDR2 SMNVEV (reference sequence).

This clonotype has ten or more counts. The V gene is TRBV28, the J gene TRBJ1-1; D gene ambiguous. From germline, CDR1 is MDHEN and CDR2 SYDVKM. The CDR3 has 17 residues. The ends were cut back, 6 bases at V and 1 base at J, with 21 bases in the middle. The CDR3 sequence is CASRGTGWREKNTEAFF. The CDR3, as DNA: TGTGCCAGCAGGGGTACCGGCTGGCGCGAGAAGAACACTGAAGCTTTCTTT.

This clonotype showed up just a few times. The gene calls are TRBV29-1 and TRBJ1-2; D might be TRBD1 (5 bases). The CDR3 is made up of 13 amino acids. V was cut by 6 bases and J by 0 bases, with 11 bases left in between. Germline values: CDR1 SQVTM, CDR2 ANQGSEA. This CDR3 reads CSVLRGANYGYTF. In DNA form, the CDR3 reads TGCAGCGTGCTCCGGGGGGCTAACTATGGCTACACCTTC.

The chain combines TRBV12-3 or TRBV12-4 with TRBJ2-7; D call uncertain. This CDR3 contains 12 residues. Trimming left V 4 bases short and J 7 bases short, with 11 bases between. The CDR3 region has the DNA TGTGCCAGCAGTTATCTCAGTATGGAGCAGTACTTC. Residues: CASSYLSMEQYF.

This clonotype showed up many times. The CDR3 region is CASNPLTETDTQYF. The CDR3 bases are TGTGCCAGCAACCCTCTGACAGAAACAGATACGCAGTATTTT. The gene calls are TRBV5-5 and TRBJ2-3; possible D gene TRBD1, 5 bases. This CDR3 is 14 amino acids long. Germline CDR1 reads SGHKS; CDR2 reads YYEKEE (reference sequence). V was clipped by 6 bases and J by 3 bases, with 14 bases between them. The full variable domain, rest sourced from reference TRBV5-5 and TRBJ2-3, is DAGVTQSPTHLIKTRGQQVTLRCSPISGHKSVSWYQQVLGQGPQFIFQYYEKEERGRGNFPDRFSARQFPNYSSELNVNALLLGDSALYLCASNPLTETDTQYFGPGTRLTVL.

This clonotype was detected only once. Being one base from a much bigger clone, this may be a read error. The chain recombines TRBV7-3 with TRBJ2-7, with a possible D match to TRBD2 (7 bases). This CDR3 region has 14 residues. CDR1 is SGHTA and CDR2 is FQGTGA in the germline V gene. V lost 3 bases to trimming and J lost 7 bases, with 16 bases between them. The CDR3 coding sequence is TGTGCCAGCAGCTTGGTGGGCGGGGGCAATGAGCAGTACTTC. Its translation: CASSLVGGGNEQYF.

The genes are TRBV15 and TRBJ2-1, with TRBD2 identical over 9 bases. Germline V gene lookup returns CDR1 LNHNV and CDR2 YYDKDF (reference sequence). CDR3 size: 16 residues. The V segment lost 0 bases and the J segment 9 bases; nucleotides outside the gene matches: 9. The CDR3 sequence: CATSRESERGVGEQFF. The CDR3 DNA follows: TGTGCCACCAGCAGAGAGAGCGAGCGGGGGGTCGGTGAGCAGTTCTTC.

This clonotype showed up many times. The rearrangement uses TRBV29-1 and TRBJ1-1; no reliable D call. With 4 bases removed from V and 7 bases from J, the gap between germline ends came to 19 bases. The CDR3 runs to 14 residues. The germline gives CDR1 SQVTM, CDR2 ANQGSEA. The CDR3 region has the DNA TGCAGCGTTGTGGTACGGTCGGAGCGGTTTGAAGCTTTCTTT. Amino acids: CSVVVRSERFEAFF.

This clonotype came up a few times. A much larger clone sits a single nucleotide away, making a read error possible. V and J are TRBV30 and TRBJ2-5; 7 nucleotides agree with TRBD1. CDR1 and CDR2 from the germline V gene are GTSNPN and SVGIG (reference sequence). The CDR3 extends over 15 amino acids. CDR3 residues: CARSITGTAQETQYF. Here the CDR3 DNA reads TGTGCCCGGAGTATTACCGGGACAGCACAAGAGACCCAGTACTTC.

At least ten counts were recorded for this clonotype. V is TRBV20-1 and J is TRBJ2-3; the match to TRBD2 covers 8 bases. The junction had 8 bases not matched to a gene; V was cut back by 1 base and J by 2 bases. Germline CDR1 DFQATT, CDR2 SNEGSKA (reference sequence). The length of the CDR3 is 16 residues. The CDR3 is CSARGWALAVTDTQYF. CDR3 nucleotides: TGCAGTGCTAGAGGATGGGCACTAGCGGTCACAGATACGCAGTATTTT.

The chain couples TRBV4-1 to TRBJ2-3; 10 bases align to TRBD1. In germline, CDR1 is MGHRA, CDR2 YSYEKL. This CDR3 is built from 17 residues. V shed 4 bases and J 8 bases; nucleotides not matched to a gene: 15. CDR3 DNA sequence: TGCGCCAGCAGCCTCGAGGGAGGACAGGGGGGTCTGGCTACGCAGTATTTT. Translated: CASSLEGGQGGLATQYF.

V and J are TRBV5-8 and TRBJ2-1; no clear D. The ends were cut back, 0 bases at V and 1 base at J, with 11 bases in the middle. CDR1 and CDR2 from the germline V gene are SGHTS and YDEGEE. The CDR3 is 16 residues long. CDR3 region: CASSLAVLSSYNEQFF. For the CDR3, the DNA is TGTGCCAGCAGCTTGGCGGTGCTTTCTTCCTACAATGAGCAGTTCTTC.

Turning to this clonotype: It may be a read error: a sequence one base away is much more abundant. The chain couples TRBV11-2 to TRBJ1-2, with 7 nucleotides matching TRBD1. Germline loops: CDR1 SGHAT, CDR2 FQNNGV. The CDR3 has 14 residues. V trimming: 5 bases; J trimming: 4 bases; junction bases outside the gene matches: 7. The CDR3 loop reads CASSRDSGSYGYTF. For the CDR3, the DNA is TGTGCCAGCAGCCGGGACAGTGGGAGCTATGGCTACACCTTC. Supplemented by reference TRBV11-2 and TRBJ1-2, the full variable domain reads EAGVAQSPRYKIIEKRQSVAFWCNPISGHATLYWYQQILGQGPKLLIQFQNNGVVDDSQLPKDRFSAERLKGVDSTLKIQPAKLEDSAVYLCASSRDSGSYGYTFGSGTRLTVV.

This chain's CDR3 is CSVEEGMETQYF. The CDR3 DNA is TGCAGCGTTGAGGAGGGGATGGAGACCCAGTACTTC. The chain has TRBV29-1 and TRBJ2-5; TRBD2 might be the D (6 bases). The CDR3 has 12 residues. Between the trimmed V and J ends, which lost 3 bases and 5 bases, there was a span of 10 bases. Looked up from germline, CDR1 is SQVTM and CDR2 is ANQGSEA. Complete variable domain (other parts from reference TRBV29-1 and TRBJ2-5): SAVISQKPSRDICQRGTSLTIQCQVDSQVTMMFWYRQQPGQSLTLIATANQGSEATYESGFVIDKFPISRPNLTFSTLTVSNMSPEDSSIYLCSVEEGMETQYFGPGTRLLVL.

At least ten counts were recorded for this clonotype. The genes are TRBV12-3 or TRBV12-4 and TRBJ2-7, with 8 bases matching TRBD1. CDR3 length: 13 amino acids. With 7 bases clipped from V and 2 bases from J, the junction kept 4 bases outside the gene matches. CDR3 in DNA: TGTGCCAGCACCCTGGGACAGGCCTACGAGCAGTACTTC. Translation: CASTLGQAYEQYF.

This clonotype was observed at least ten times. The rearrangement uses TRBV20-1 and TRBJ1-1, with 9 bases lining up with TRBD1. The ends lost 1 base at V and 1 base at J; junction bases unmatched: 10. This CDR3 has 17 residues. CDR1 DFQATT and CDR2 SNEGSKA come from the germline V gene (reference sequence). As DNA, the CDR3 is TGCAGTGCTAGAGTATCTATTCAACAGGGGGCGAACACTGAAGCTTTCTTT. Its protein is CSARVSIQQGANTEAFF.

This clonotype was recorded many times. The chain is built from TRBV11-2 and TRBJ2-7; D call uncertain. Germline V gene sequence: CDR1 SGHAT, CDR2 FQNNGV. CDR3 length: 14 amino acids. Trimming shortened V by 1 base and J by 2 bases, and 9 bases separated the two germline ends. The CDR3 region has the DNA TGTGCCAGCAGCTTAGCAGGCTTTACCTACGAGCAGTACTTC. Amino acids: CASSLAGFTYEQYF.